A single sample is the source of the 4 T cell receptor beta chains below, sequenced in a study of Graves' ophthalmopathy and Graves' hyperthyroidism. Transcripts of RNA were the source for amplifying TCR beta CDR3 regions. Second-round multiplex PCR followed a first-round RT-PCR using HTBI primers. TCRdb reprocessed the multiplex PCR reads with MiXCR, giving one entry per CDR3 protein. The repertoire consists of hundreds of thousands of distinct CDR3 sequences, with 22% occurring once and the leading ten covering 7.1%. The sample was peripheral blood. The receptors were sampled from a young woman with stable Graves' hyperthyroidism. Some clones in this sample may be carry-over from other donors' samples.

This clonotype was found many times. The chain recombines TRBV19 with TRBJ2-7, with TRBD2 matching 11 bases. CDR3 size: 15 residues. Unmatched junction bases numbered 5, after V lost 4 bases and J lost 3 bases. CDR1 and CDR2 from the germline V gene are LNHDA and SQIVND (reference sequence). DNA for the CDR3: TGTGCCAGTAGTAAGAGGGGACTAGCGGACTACGAGCAGTACTTC. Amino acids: CASSKRGLADYEQYF.

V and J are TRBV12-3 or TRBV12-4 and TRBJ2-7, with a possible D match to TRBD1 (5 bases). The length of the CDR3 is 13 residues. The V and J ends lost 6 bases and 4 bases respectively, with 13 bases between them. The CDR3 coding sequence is TGTGCCAGCAGACCATCCAGGGATTACGAGCAGTACTTC. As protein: CASRPSRDYEQYF.

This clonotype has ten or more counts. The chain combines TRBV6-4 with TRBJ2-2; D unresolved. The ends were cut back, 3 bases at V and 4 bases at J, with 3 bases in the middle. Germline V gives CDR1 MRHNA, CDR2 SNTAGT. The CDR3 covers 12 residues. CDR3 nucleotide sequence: TGTGCCAGCAGTGAGGGCACCGGGGAGCTGTTTTTT. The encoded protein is CASSEGTGELFF.

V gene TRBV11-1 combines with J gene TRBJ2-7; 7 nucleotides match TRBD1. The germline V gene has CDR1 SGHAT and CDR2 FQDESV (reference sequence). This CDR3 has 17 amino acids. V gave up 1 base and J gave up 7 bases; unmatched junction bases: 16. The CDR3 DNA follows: TGTGCCAGCAGCTTAGGGGCCCTCCCGACAGGGAAGGGGGAGCAGTACTTC. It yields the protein CASSLGALPTGKGEQYF.